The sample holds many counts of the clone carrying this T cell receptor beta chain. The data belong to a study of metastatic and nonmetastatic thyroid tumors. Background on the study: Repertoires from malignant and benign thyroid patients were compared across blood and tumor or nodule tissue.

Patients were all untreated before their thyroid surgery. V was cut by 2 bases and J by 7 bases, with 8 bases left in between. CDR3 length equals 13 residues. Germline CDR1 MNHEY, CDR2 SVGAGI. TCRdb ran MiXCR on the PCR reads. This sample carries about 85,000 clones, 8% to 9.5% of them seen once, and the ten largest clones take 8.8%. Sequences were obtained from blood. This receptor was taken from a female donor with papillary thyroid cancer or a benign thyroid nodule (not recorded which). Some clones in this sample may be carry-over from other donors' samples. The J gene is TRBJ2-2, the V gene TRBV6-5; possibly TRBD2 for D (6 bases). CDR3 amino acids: CASSYGGIGELFF. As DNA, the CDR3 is TGTGCCAGCAGTTACGGGGGGATCGGGGAGCTGTTTTTT.